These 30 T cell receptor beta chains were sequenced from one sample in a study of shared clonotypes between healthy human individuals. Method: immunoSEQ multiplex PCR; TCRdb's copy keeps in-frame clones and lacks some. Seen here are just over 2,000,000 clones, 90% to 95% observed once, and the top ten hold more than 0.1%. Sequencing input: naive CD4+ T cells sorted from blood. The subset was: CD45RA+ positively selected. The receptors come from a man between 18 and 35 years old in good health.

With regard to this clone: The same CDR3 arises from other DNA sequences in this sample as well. The CDR3 nucleotides read TGTGCCAGCAGCTTTGACAGGGGCCAAGAGACCCAGTACTTC. As protein: CASSFDRGQETQYF. The J gene is TRBJ2-5, the V gene TRBV7-2; 8 positions match TRBD1. V gave up 3 bases and J gave up 1 base; unmatched junction bases: 1. Germline CDR1 SGHTA, CDR2 FQGNSA. There are 14 residues in the CDR3.

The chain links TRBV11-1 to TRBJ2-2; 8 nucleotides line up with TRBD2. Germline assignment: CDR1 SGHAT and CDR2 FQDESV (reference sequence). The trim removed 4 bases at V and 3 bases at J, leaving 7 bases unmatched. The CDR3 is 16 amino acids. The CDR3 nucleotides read TGTGCCAGCAGCTCTCCGGGGGGGCCGGACACCGGGGAGCTGTTTTTT. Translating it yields CASSSPGGPDTGELFF.

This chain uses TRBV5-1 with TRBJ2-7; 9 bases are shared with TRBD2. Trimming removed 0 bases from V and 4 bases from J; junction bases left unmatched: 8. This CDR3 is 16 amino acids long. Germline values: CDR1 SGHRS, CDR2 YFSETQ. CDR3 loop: CASSLVGGAGGYEQYF. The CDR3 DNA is TGCGCCAGCAGCTTGGTTGGGGGCGCGGGAGGGTACGAGCAGTACTTC.

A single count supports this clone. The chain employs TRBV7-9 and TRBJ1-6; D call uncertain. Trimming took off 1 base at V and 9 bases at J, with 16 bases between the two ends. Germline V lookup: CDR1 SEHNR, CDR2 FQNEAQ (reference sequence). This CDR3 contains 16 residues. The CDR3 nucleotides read TGTGCCAGCAGCTTAGAGGTTTTTGGAGTTTGTTCACCCCTCCACTTT. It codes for CASSLEVFGVCSPLHF. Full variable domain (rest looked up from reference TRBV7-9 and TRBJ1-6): DTGVSQNPRHKITKRGQNVTFRCDPISEHNRLYWYRQTLGQGPEFLTYFQNEAQLEKSRLLSDRFSAERPKGSFSTLEIQRTEQGDSAMYLCASSLEVFGVCSPLHFGNGTRLTVT.

As DNA, the CDR3 is TGCAGCGTTGTAACGAGTATGAACACTGAAGCTTTCTTT. It specifies CSVVTSMNTEAFF. This sequence joins TRBV29-1 and TRBJ1-1; D uncertain. The V end lost 4 bases, the J end lost 0 bases, and 9 bases lay between the germline ends. The CDR3 loop spans 13 amino acids. CDR1 SQVTM and CDR2 ANQGSEA come from the germline V gene.

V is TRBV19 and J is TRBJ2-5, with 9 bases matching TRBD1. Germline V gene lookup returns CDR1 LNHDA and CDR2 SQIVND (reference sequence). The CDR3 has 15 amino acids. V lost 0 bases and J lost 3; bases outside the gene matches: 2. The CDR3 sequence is CASSIEGTGKETQYF. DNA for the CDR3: TGTGCCAGTAGTATAGAGGGGACAGGGAAAGAGACCCAGTACTTC. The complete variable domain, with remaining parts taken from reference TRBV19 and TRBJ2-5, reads DGGITQSPKYLFRKEGQNVTLSCEQNLNHDAMYWYRQDPGQGLRLIYYSQIVNDFQKGDIAEGYSVSREKKESFPLTVTSAQKNPTAFYLCASSIEGTGKETQYFGPGTRLLVL.

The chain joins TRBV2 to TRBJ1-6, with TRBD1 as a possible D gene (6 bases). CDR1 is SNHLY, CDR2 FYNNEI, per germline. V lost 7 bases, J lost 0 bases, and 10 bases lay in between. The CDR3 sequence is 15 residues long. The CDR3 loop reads CASTGTSSYNSPLHF. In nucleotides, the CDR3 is TGTGCCAGCACCGGGACAAGCTCCTATAATTCACCCCTCCACTTT. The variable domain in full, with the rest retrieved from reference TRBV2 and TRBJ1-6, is EPEVTQTPSHQVTQMGQEVILRCVPISNHLYFYWYRQILGQKVEFLVSFYNNEISEKSEIFDDQFSVERPDGSNFTLKIRSTKLEDSAMYFCASTGTSSYNSPLHFGNGTRLTVT.

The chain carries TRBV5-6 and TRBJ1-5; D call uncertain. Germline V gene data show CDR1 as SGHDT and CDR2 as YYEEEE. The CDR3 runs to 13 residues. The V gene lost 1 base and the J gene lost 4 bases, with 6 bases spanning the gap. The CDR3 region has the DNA TGTGCCAGCAGCTTGTACTGGAATCAGCCCCAGCATTTT. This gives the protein CASSLYWNQPQHF.

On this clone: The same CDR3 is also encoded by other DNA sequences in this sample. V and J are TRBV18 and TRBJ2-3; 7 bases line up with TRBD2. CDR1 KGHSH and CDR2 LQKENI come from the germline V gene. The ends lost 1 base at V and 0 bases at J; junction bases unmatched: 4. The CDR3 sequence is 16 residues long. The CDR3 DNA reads TGTGCCAGCTCACCACGGGCTAGCGGTAGCACAGATACGCAGTATTTT. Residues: CASSPRASGSTDTQYF. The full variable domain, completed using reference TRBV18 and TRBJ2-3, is NAGVMQNPRHLVRRRGQEARLRCSPMKGHSHVYWYRQLPEEGLKFMVYLQKENIIDESGMPKERFSAEFPKEGPSILRIQQVVRGDSAAYFCASSPRASGSTDTQYFGPGTRLTVL.

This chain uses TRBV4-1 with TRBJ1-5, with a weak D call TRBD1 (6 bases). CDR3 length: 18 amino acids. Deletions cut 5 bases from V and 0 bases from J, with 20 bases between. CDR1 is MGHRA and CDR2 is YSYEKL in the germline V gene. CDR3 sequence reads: CASSEGTPSRHSNQPQHF. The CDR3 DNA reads TGCGCCAGCAGCGAAGGGACACCATCCAGACATAGCAATCAGCCCCAGCATTTT.

The CDR3 DNA is TGCGCCAGCAGCTTCAACGGGAGATCCTACAATGAGCAGTTCTTC. This encodes CASSFNGRSYNEQFF. The J gene is TRBJ2-1, the V gene TRBV5-1; the D gene is possibly TRBD2 (6 bases). Germline V gene sequence: CDR1 SGHRS, CDR2 YFSETQ. CDR3 length: 15 amino acids. V lost 2 bases, J lost 1 base, and 10 bases lay in between.

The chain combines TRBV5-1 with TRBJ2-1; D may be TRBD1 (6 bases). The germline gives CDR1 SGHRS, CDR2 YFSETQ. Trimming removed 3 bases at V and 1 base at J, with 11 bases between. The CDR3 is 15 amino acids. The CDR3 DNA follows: TGCGCCAGCAGCTCCCGGCAGGGGTCCTACAATGAGCAGTTCTTC. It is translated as CASSSRQGSYNEQFF.

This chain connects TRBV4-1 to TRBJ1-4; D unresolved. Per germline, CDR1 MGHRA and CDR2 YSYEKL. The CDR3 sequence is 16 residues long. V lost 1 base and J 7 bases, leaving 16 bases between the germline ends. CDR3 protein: CASSQGKVLKGEKLFF. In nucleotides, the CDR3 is TGCGCCAGCAGCCAAGGGAAGGTACTTAAGGGTGAAAAACTGTTTTTT.

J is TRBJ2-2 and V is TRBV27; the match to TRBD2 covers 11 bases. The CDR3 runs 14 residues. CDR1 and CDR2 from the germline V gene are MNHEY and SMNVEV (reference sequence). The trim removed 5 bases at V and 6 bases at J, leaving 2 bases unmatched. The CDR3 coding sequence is TGTGCCAGCAGTCTTAGCGGGGGGGCCGGGGAGCTGTTTTTT. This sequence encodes CASSLSGGAGELFF.

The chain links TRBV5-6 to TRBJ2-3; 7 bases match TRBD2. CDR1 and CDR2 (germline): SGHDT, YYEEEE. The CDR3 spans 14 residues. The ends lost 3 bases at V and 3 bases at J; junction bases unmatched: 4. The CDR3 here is CASSSREPTDTQYF. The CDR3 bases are TGTGCCAGCAGCTCGCGGGAGCCAACAGATACGCAGTATTTT.

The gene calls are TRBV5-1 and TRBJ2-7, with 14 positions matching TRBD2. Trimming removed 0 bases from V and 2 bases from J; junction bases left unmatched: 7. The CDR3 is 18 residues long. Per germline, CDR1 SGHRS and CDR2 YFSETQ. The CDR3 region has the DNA TGCGCCAGCAGCTTGGTTCGGGGACTAGCGGGAGTAACCTACGAGCAGTACTTC. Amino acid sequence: CASSLVRGLAGVTYEQYF.

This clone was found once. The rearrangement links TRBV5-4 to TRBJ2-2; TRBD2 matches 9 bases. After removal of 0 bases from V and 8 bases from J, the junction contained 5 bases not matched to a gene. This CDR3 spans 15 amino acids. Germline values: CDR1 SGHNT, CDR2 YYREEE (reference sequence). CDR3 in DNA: TGTGCCAGCAGCTTGGTGGCTAGCGGGGTAGGGGAGCTGTTTTTT. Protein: CASSLVASGVGELFF.

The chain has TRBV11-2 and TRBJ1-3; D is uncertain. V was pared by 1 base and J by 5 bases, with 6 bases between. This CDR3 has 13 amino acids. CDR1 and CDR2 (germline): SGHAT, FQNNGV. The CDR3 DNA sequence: TGTGCCAGCAGCTTAGCTAAAAGAAACACCATATATTTT. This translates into CASSLAKRNTIYF.

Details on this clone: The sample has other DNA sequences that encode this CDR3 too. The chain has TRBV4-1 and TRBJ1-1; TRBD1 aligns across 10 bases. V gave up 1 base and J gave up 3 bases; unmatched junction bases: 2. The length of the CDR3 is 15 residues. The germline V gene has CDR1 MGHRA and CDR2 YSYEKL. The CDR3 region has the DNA TGCGCCAGCAGCCAAGGAGGGACAGGGGACACTGAAGCTTTCTTT. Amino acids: CASSQGGTGDTEAFF.

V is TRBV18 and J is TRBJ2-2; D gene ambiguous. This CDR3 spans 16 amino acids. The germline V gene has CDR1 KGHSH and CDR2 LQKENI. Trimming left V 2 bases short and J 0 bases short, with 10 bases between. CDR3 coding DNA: TGTGCCAGCTCACCATCGGAAGCTGCGAACACCGGGGAGCTGTTTTTT. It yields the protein CASSPSEAANTGELFF.

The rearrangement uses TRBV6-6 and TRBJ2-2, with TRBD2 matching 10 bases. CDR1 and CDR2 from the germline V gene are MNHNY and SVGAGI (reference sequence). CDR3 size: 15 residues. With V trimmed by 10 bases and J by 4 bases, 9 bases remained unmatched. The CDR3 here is CATRGGLARTGELFF. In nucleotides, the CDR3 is TGTGCCACCAGGGGGGGACTAGCGCGCACCGGGGAGCTGTTTTTT.

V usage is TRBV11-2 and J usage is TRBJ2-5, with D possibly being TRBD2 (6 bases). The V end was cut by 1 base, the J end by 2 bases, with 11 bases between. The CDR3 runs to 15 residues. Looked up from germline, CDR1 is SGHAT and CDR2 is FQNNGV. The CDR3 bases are TGTGCCAGCAGCTTAGGGAGGGCTATACAAGAGACCCAGTACTTC. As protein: CASSLGRAIQETQYF.

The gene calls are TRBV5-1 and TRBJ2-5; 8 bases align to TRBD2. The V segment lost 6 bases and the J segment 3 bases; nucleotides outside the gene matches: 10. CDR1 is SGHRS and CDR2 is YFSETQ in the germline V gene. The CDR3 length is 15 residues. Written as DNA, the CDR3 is TGCGCCAGCACCTTATACGGTAGCGGGGAAGAGACCCAGTACTTC. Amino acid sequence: CASTLYGSGEETQYF.

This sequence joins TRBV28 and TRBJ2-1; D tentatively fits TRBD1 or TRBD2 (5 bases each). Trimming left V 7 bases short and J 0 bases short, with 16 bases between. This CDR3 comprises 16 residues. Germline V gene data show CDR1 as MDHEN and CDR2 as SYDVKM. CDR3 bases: TGTGCCAGCAACCCGAGGGACCTCAGCTCCTACAATGAGCAGTTCTTC. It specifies CASNPRDLSSYNEQFF.

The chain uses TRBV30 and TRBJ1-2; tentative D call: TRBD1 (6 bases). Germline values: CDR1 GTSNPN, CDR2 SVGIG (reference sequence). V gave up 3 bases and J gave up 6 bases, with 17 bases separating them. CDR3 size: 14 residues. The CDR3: CAWRGGVRKNGYTF. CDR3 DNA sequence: TGTGCCTGGAGAGGGGGAGTTAGGAAGAATGGCTACACCTTC.

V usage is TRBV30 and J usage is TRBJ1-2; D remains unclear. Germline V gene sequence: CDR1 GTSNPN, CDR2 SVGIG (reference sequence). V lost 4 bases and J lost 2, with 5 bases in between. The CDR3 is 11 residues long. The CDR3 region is CAWKGNYGYTF. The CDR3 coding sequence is TGTGCCTGGAAGGGAAACTATGGCTACACCTTC.

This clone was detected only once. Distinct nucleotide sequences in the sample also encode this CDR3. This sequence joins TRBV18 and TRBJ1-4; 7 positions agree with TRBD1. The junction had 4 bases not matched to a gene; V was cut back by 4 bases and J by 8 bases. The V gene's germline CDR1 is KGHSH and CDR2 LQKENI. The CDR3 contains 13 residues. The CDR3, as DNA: TGTGCCAGCTCACAGGGGGCTGAAGAAAAACTGTTTTTT. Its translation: CASSQGAEEKLFF.

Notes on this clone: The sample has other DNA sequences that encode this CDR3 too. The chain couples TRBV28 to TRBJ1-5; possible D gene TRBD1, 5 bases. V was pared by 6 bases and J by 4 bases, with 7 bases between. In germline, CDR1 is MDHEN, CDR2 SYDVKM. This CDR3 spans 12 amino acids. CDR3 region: CASRRQNQPQHF. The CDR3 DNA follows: TGTGCCAGCAGGCGACAGAATCAGCCCCAGCATTTT.

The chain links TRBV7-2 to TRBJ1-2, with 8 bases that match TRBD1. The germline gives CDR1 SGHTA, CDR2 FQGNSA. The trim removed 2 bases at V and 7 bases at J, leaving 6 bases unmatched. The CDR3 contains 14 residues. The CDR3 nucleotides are TGTGCCAGCAGCTTACGCCAGGGGGCAGGTGGCTACACCTTC. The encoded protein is CASSLRQGAGGYTF.

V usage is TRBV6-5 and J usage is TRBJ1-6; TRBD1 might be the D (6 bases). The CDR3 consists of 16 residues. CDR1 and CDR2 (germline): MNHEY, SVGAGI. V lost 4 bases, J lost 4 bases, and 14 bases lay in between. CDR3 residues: CASSSSDSLYNSPLHF. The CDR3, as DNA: TGTGCCAGCAGTTCGTCGGACAGTCTGTATAATTCACCCCTCCACTTT.